Presented here are 6 T cell receptor beta chains from one specimen sequenced in a study of blood T cell repertoires in COVID-19. This table comes from immunoSEQ multiplex PCR, and its TCRdb copy is limited to in-frame clones, with some not included. The sample shows 140,000 to 150,000 clones, around 86% of them seen only once. Specimen: peripheral blood. All receptors derive from a man aged 50-60 years who had recovered from COVID-19.

The rearrangement uses TRBV7-2 and TRBJ1-6; TRBD1 agrees at 7 bases. Germline values: CDR1 SGHTA, CDR2 FQGNSA. The CDR3 extends over 16 amino acids. Unmatched junction bases numbered 7, after V lost 5 bases and J lost 3 bases. In DNA form, the CDR3 reads TGTGCCAGCAGCCCGACAGGGAACTTCTATAATTCACCCCTCCACTTT. Amino acid sequence: CASSPTGNFYNSPLHF.

The rearrangement links TRBV7-2 to TRBJ2-3, with 7 bases aligning to TRBD2. The V and J ends lost 3 bases and 0 bases, in that order; junction bases with no gene match: 15. This CDR3 is built from 19 residues. Per germline, CDR1 SGHTA and CDR2 FQGNSA. The DNA of the CDR3 is TGTGCCAGCAGCTTGGGTGGTGGAGCGGGGTACTCTAGCACAGATACGCAGTATTTT. It translates to CASSLGGGAGYSSTDTQYF.

The table lists this clone with a count of one. The chain recombines TRBV10-3 with TRBJ2-7, with 10 bases aligning to TRBD2. The CDR3 has 18 amino acids. V lost 3 bases to trimming and J lost 0 bases; unmatched junction nucleotides: 11. Germline loops: CDR1 ENHRY, CDR2 SYGVKD. Here the CDR3 DNA reads TGTGCCATCAGTGACCCTAGCGGGGGAGTTCCTAGCTCCTACGAGCAGTACTTC. Protein product: CAISDPSGGVPSSYEQYF.

This rearrangement joins TRBV11-2 to TRBJ2-4; 12 nucleotides align to TRBD2. The germline gives CDR1 SGHAT, CDR2 FQNNGV. V lost 0 bases and J lost 7; bases outside the gene matches: 7. This CDR3 spans 17 amino acids. CDR3 residues: CASSLELTSGGRNIQYF. CDR3 bases: TGTGCCAGCAGCTTAGAGTTGACTAGCGGGGGTAGGAACATTCAGTACTTC.

V is TRBV28 and J is TRBJ1-3; tentative D call: TRBD1 (5 bases). The germline V and J ends were trimmed by 3 bases and 2 bases, with 8 bases remaining between them. The CDR3 sequence is 14 residues long. The germline V gene encodes CDR1 MDHEN and CDR2 SYDVKM. The CDR3 nucleotides read TGTGCCAGCAGTTTGGGCAGGGCTGGAAACACCATATATTTT. Translation gives CASSLGRAGNTIYF.

The CDR3 DNA reads TGTGCCAGCAGCCCGGGACAGGGGGCTAGCACAGATACGCAGTATTTT. Residues: CASSPGQGASTDTQYF. This chain connects TRBV7-9 to TRBJ2-3; TRBD1 aligns across 12 bases. This CDR3 has 16 amino acids. Looked up from germline, CDR1 is SEHNR and CDR2 is FQNEAQ (reference sequence). The junction had 3 bases not matched to a gene; V was cut back by 5 bases and J by 0 bases.